This TCR beta chain appears in the sequencing data of a study of CD8 T cells in ankylosing spondylitis. In TCRdb, the 5' RACE reads were re-called with MiXCR into one record per CDR3 protein. The table lists some 140,000 distinct CDR3 sequences, more than 7% of them singletons. V trimming: 4 bases; J trimming: 5 bases; junction bases outside the gene matches: 2. The CDR3 covers 14 residues. The germline gives CDR1 MNHNS, CDR2 SASEGT. Sequencing was done on a sample of synovial fluid, either unsorted or a sorted T cell fraction (not recorded which). This receptor was identified in a male donor with ankylosing spondylitis. J is TRBJ1-6 and V is TRBV6-1; TRBD1 matches at 7 bases. The CDR3 loop is CASSGTGDNSPLHF. The DNA of the CDR3 is TGTGCCAGCAGTGGGACAGGTGATAATTCACCCCTCCACTTT.